The following is a T cell receptor (beta chain) sequence with its context. This entry is derived from a study of cytomegalovirus exposure and HLA in healthy donors. The CDR3 sequence is 15 residues long. The V gene end was trimmed by 4 bases and the J gene end by 2 bases; junction bases not matched to a gene: 6. The germline gives CDR1 SGHRS, CDR2 YFSETQ. PCR was performed using 60 Vbeta and 13 Jbeta primers. Method: immunoSEQ multiplex PCR; TCRdb's copy keeps in-frame clones and lacks some. The sample yields approximately 97,000 clones, 73% seen once. This chain joins TRBV5-1 and TRBJ2-3, with 8 bases matching TRBD2. This sequence originates from a man aged 40-50 years in good health and CMV-seronegative. What was sequenced was PBMCs. CDR3 bases: TGCGCCAGCAGCCATAGCGGGGCCCCCACAGATACGCAGTATTTT. Translating gives CASSHSGAPTDTQYF.